This TCR beta chain was sequenced during a study of T cells of healthy individuals. TCRdb reprocessed the 5' RACE reads with MiXCR, giving one entry per CDR3 protein. The sample has 60,000 to 70,000 distinct CDR3 sequences; roughly 17% are singletons. This clonotype was counted a few times. The TCR originated in a human donor in good health.

CDR3 DNA: TGTGCCAGCAGTGAATTGGACGGGGGCCGCGAGCAGTACTTC. Its translation is CASSELDGGREQYF. This sequence joins TRBV25-1 and TRBJ2-7; tentatively, D is TRBD1 or TRBD2 (6 bases each). Trimming took 1 base from V and 6 from J, leaving 13 bases between them. CDR3 length: 14 residues. Germline V gene lookup returns CDR1 MGHDK and CDR2 SYGVNS.